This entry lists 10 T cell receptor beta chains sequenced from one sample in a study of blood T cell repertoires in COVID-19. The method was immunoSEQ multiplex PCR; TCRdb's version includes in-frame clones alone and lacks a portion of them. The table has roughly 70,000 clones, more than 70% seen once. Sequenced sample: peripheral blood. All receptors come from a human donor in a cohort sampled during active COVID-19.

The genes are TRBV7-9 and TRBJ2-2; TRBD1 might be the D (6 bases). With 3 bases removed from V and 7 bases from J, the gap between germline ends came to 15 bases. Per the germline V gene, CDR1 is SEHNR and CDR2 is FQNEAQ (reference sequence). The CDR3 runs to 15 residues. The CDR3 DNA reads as TGTGCCAGCAGCTTCCCAGTGGGGGCTGGCGGGGAGCTGTTTTTT. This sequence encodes CASSFPVGAGGELFF.

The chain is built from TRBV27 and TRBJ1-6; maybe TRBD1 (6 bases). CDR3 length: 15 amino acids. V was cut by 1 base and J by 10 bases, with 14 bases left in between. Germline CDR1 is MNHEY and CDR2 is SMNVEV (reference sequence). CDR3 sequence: CASSLLLPGASPLHF. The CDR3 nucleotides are TGTGCCAGCAGTTTATTGTTGCCAGGGGCCTCACCCCTCCACTTT.

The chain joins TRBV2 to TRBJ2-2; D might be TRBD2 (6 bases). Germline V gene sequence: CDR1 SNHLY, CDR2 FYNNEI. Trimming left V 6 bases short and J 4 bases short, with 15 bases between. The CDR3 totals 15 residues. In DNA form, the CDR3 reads TGTGCCAGCAGGGGCCGGGAGAACCCCACCGGGGAGCTGTTTTTT. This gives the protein CASRGRENPTGELFF.

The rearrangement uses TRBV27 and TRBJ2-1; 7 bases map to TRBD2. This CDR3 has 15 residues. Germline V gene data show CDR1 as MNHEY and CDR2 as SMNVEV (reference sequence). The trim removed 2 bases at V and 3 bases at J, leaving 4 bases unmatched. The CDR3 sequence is CASSLVGRSYNEQFF. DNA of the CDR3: TGTGCCAGCAGTTTAGTCGGGAGGAGCTACAATGAGCAGTTCTTC.

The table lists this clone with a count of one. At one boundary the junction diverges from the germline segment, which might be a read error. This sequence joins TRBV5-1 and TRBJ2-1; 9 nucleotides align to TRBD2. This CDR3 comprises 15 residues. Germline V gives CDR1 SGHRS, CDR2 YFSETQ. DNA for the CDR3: TGCGCCAGCAGCTCATCAGGACTAGCGTCGAATGGGCAGTTCTTC. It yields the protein CASSSSGLASNGQFF. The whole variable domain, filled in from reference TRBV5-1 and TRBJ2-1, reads KAGVTQTPRYLIKTRGQQVTLSCSPISGHRSVSWYQQTPGQGLQFLFEYFSETQRNKGNFPGRFSGRQFSNSRSEMNVSTLELGDSALYLCASSSSGLASNGQFFGPGTRLTVL.

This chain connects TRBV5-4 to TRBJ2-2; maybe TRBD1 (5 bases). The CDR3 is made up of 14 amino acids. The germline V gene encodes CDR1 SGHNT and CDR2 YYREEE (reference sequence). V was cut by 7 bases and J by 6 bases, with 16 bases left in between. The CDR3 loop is CASAWGPTSGELFF. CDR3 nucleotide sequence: TGTGCCAGCGCCTGGGGCCCTACCTCCGGGGAGCTGTTTTTT.

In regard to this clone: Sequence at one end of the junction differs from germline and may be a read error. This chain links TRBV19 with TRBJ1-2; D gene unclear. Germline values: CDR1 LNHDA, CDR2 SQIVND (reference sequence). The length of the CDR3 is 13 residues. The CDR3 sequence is CASSIDPDYGYTF. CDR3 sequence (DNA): TGTGCCAGTAGCATAGATCCTGACTATGGCTACACCTTC.

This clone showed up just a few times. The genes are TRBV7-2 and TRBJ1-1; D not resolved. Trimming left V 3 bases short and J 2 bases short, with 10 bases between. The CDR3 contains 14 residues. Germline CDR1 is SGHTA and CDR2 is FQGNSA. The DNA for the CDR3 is TGTGCCAGCAGCTTTACGTGGCTTAACACTGAAGCTTTCTTT. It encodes CASSFTWLNTEAFF.

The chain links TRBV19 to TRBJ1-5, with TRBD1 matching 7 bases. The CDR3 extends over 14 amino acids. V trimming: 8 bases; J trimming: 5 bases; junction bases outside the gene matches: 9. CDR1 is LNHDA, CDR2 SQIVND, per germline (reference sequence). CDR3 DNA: TGTGCCAGTGGTACCGGGACAGCTTATCAGCCCCAGCATTTT. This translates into CASGTGTAYQPQHF.

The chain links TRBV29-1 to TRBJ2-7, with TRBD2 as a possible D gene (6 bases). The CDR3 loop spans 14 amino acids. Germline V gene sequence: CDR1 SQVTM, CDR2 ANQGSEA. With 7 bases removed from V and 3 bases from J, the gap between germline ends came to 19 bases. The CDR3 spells CSALGAGRFYEQYF. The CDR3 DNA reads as TGCAGCGCCCTAGGGGCCGGGAGATTCTACGAGCAGTACTTC.